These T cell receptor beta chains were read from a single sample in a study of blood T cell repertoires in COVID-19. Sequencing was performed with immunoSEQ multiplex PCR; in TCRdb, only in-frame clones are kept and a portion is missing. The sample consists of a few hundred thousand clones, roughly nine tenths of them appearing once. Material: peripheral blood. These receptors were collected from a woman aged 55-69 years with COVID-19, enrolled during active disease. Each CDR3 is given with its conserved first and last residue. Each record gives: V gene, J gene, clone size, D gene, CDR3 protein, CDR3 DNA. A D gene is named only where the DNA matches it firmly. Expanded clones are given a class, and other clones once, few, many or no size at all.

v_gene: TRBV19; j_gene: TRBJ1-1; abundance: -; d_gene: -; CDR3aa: CASRQDRNTEAFF; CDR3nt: TGTGCCAGCCGGCAGGACAGGAACACTGAAGCTTTCTTT
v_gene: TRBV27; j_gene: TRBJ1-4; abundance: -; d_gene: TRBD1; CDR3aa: CASSLWGQGREKLFF; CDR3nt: TGTGCCAGCAGTCTCTGGGGACAGGGGCGAGAAAAACTGTTTTTT
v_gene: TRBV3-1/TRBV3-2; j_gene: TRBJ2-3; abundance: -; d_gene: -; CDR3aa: CASSLGGRNTQYF; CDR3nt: TGTGCCAGCAGCCTGGGGGGGCGCAATACGCAGTATTTT
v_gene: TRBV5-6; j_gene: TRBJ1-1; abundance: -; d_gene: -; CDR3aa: CASSLERATEAFF; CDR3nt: TGTGCCAGCAGCTTGGAGCGAGCCACTGAAGCTTTCTTT
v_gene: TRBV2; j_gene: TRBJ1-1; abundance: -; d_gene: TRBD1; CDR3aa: CASTGQGNTEAFF; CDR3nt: TGTGCCAGCACCGGACAGGGGAACACTGAAGCTTTCTTT
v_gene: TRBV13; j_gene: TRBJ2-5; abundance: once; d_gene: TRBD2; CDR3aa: CASSLRLAGGLEETQYF; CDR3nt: TGTGCCAGCAGCTTGAGACTAGCGGGGGGGCTTGAAGAGACCCAGTACTTC
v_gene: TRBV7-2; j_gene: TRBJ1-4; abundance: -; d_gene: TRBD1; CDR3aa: CASSPRTGINEKLFF; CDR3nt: TGTGCCAGCAGCCCCCGGACAGGGATCAATGAAAAACTGTTTTTT
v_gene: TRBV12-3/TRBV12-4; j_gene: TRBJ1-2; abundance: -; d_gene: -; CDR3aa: CASSLGGRYGYTF; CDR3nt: TGTGCCAGCAGTTTAGGAGGCCGCTATGGCTACACCTTC
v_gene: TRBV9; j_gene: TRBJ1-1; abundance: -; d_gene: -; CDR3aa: CASSVAGDTEAFF; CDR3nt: TGTGCCAGCAGCGTAGCCGGGGACACTGAAGCTTTCTTT
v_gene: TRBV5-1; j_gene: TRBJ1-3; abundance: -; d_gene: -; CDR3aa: CASSQQGSGNTIYF; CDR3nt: TGCGCCAGCAGCCAACAGGGTTCTGGAAACACCATATATTTT
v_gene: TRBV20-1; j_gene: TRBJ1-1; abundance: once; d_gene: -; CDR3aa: CSAVSSEAFF; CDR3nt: TGCAGTGCTGTTTCTTCTGAAGCTTTCTTT
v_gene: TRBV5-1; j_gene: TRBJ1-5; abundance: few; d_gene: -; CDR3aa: CASSLDGGSQPQHF; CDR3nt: TGCGCCAGCAGCTTGGACGGGGGTAGTCAGCCCCAGCATTTT
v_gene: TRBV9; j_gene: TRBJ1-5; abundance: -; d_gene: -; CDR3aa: CTSSVAGLRNQPQHF; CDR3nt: TGTACCAGCAGCGTAGCAGGGTTACGGAATCAGCCCCAGCATTTT
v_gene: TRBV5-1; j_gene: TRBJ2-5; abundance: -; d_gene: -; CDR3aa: CASSRDTETQYF; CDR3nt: TGCGCCAGCAGTCGGGACACAGAGACCCAGTACTTC
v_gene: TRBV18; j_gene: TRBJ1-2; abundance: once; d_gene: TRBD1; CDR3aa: CASSPRQGADYGYTF; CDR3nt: TGTGCCAGCTCACCGCGGCAGGGGGCGGACTATGGCTACACCTTC
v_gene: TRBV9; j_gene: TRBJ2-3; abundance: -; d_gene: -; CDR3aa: CASSVLPSGTDTQYF; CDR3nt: TGTGCCAGCAGCGTACTACCCTCCGGCACAGATACGCAGTATTTT
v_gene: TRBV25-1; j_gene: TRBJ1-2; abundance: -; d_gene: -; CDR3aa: CASKGQGTYGYTF; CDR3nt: TGTGCCAGCAAGGGCCAGGGGACCTATGGCTACACCTTC
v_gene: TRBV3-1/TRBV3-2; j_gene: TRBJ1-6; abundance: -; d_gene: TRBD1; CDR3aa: CASSHIRSDRGLSPLHF; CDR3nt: TGTGCCAGCAGCCATATTCGATCGGACAGGGGGCTATCACCCCTCCACTTT
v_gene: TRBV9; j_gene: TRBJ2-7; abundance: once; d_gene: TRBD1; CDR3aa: CASSVTFGTGDGAYEQYF; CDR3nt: TGTGCCAGCAGCGTAACGTTCGGGACAGGGGATGGGGCCTACGAGCAGTACTTC
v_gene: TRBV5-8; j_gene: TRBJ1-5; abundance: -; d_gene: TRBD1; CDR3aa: CASPSQTGSNQPQHF; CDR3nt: TGTGCCAGCCCCTCACAGACAGGGAGCAATCAGCCCCAGCATTTT
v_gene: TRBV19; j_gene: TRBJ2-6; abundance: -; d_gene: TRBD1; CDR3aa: CASTRGGQGALGANVLTF; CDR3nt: TGTGCCAGTACCCGTGGGGGACAGGGGGCGCTTGGGGCCAACGTCCTGACTTTC
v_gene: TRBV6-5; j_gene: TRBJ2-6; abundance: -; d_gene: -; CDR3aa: CASTDSYSGANVLTF; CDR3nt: TGTGCCAGCACCGACAGTTACTCTGGGGCCAACGTCCTGACTTTC
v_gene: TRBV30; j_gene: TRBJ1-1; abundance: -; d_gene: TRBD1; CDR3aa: CAWSVSGGGTEAFF; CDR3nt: TGTGCCTGGAGTGTATCAGGGGGAGGAACTGAAGCTTTCTTT
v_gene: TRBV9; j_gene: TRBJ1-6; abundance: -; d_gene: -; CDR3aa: CASSVDHISGSPLHF; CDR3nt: TGTGCCAGCAGCGTAGATCACATATCGGGTTCACCCCTCCACTTT
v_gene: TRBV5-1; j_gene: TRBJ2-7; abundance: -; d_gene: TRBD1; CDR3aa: CASSFIRDRADEQYF; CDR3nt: TGCGCCAGCAGCTTCATCCGGGACAGGGCTGACGAGCAGTACTTC
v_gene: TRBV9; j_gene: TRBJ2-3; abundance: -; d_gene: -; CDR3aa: CASSVASLGDTQYF; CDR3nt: TGTGCCAGCAGCGTAGCTAGTTTGGGAGATACGCAGTATTTT
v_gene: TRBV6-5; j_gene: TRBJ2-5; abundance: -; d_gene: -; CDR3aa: CASSYSGRGRETQYF; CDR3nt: TGTGCCAGCAGTTACTCGGGTCGGGGTAGGGAGACCCAGTACTTC
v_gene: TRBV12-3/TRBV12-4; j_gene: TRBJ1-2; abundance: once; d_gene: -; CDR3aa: CASSPIPGEGYTF; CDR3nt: TGTGCCAGCAGCCCGATTCCGGGGGAAGGCTACACCTTC
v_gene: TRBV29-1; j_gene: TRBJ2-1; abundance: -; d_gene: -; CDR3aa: CSVEDVRSNNEQFF; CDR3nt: TGCAGCGTTGAAGATGTGCGATCAAACAATGAGCAGTTCTTC
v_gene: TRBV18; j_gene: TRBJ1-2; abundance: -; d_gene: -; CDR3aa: CASRAYLSYGYTF; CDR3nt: TGTGCCAGCCGAGCTTACCTATCCTATGGCTACACCTTC
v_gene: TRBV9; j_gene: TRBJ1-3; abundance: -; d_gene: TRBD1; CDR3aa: CASSPRTGNSGNTIYF; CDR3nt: TGTGCCAGCAGCCCCAGGACAGGGAACTCTGGAAACACCATATATTTT
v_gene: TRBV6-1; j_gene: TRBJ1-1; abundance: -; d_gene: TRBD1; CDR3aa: CASSEGAGGYLLMNTEAFF; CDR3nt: TGTGCCAGCAGTGAAGGAGCAGGGGGCTATCTTCTCATGAACACTGAAGCTTTCTTT
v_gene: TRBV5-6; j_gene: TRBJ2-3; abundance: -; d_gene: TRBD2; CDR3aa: CASSFRTSGRVVKTDTQYF; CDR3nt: TGTGCCAGCAGCTTCCGGACTAGCGGGCGGGTGGTGAAAACAGATACGCAGTATTTT
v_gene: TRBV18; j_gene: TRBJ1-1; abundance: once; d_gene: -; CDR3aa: CASSPRGLSLTEAFF; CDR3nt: TGTGCCAGCTCACCCAGAGGGCTTAGCCTCACTGAAGCTTTCTTT
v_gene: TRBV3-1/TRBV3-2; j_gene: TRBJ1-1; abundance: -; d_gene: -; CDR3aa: CASSQDRGGTEAFF; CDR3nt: TGTGCCAGCAGCCAAGATCGGGGGGGAACTGAAGCTTTCTTT
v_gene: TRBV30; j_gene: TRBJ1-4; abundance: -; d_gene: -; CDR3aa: CAWRPVGRGREKLFF; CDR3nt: TGTGCCTGGAGGCCCGTCGGCAGGGGTAGGGAAAAACTGTTTTTT
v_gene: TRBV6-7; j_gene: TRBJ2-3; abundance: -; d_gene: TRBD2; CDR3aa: CASPFPSAGEIADTQYF; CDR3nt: TGTGCCAGCCCCTTCCCCTCAGCGGGGGAAATAGCAGATACGCAGTATTTT
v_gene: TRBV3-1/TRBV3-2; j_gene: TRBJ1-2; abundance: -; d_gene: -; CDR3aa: CASSTGGNYGYTF; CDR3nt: TGTGCCAGCAGCACGGGGGGGAACTATGGCTACACCTTC
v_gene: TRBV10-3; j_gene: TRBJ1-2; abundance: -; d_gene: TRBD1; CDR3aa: CAITGQGYGYTF; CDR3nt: TGTGCCATCACCGGACAGGGATATGGCTACACCTTC
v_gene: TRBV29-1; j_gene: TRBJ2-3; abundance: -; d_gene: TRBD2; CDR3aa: CSVETSGGPVDAQYF; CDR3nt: TGCAGCGTTGAGACTAGCGGGGGCCCCGTGGATGCGCAGTATTTT
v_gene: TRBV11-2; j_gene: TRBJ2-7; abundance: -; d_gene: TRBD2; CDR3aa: CASSASSGGLYEQYF; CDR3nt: TGTGCCAGCAGCGCGTCTAGCGGGGGTCTGTACGAGCAGTACTTC
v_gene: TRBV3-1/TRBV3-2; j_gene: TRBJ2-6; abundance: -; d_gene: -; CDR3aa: CASSWNAGFGANVLTF; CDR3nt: TGTGCCAGCAGCTGGAATGCAGGGTTTGGGGCCAACGTCCTGACTTTC